The rows below give T cell receptor beta chains drawn from one sample of a study of T-cell memory formation after mild COVID-19. Each CDR3 protein is one row after TCRdb ran MiXCR on the 5' RACE reads. The sample shows about 38,000 distinct CDR3 sequences, around 10% of them seen only once. Material: PBMCs or a T cell subset sorted from them (not recorded which). Every receptor here comes from a young man who had mild COVID-19 (a few samples of this study predate the infection). Cell type and time point are not known. Both conserved end residues are part of each CDR3. A D gene is named only where the DNA matches it firmly. Part of the rows lack a size; the others show once, few, many or a class for expanded clones.

>TRBV7-2|TRBJ1-3|.|many
CASSLEIVGTGVANTIYF
TGTGCCAGCAGCTTAGAAATTGTCGGGACGGGTGTCGCGAACACCATATATTTT
>TRBV11-2|TRBJ2-1|.|.
CASSHYETDEQFF
TGTGCCAGCAGCCACTACGAGACGGATGAGCAGTTCTTC
>TRBV6-5|TRBJ1-3|TRBD1|many
CASSAGQLSGNTIYF
TGTGCCAGCAGTGCGGGACAGCTCTCTGGAAACACCATATATTTT
>TRBV9|TRBJ1-1|TRBD1|.
CASSAGQGARVDEAFF
TGTGCCAGCAGCGCTGGACAGGGGGCGAGGGTGGATGAAGCTTTCTTT
>TRBV7-9|TRBJ1-1|TRBD1|few
CASSRRQGVLNTEAFF
TGTGCCAGCAGCAGGCGACAGGGGGTTTTGAACACTGAAGCTTTCTTT
>TRBV7-3|TRBJ2-3|TRBD1|many
CASSLRGRDDTQYF
TGTGCCAGCAGCCTTAGGGGGCGCGACGATACGCAGTATTTT
>TRBV12-3/TRBV12-4|TRBJ2-2|.|many
CASSFTRTTGELFF
TGTGCCAGCAGTTTTACCCGGACGACCGGGGAGCTGTTTTTT
>TRBV25-1|TRBJ1-2|.|.
CASSVRGSWGYTF
TGTGCCAGCAGCGTCAGGGGATCCTGGGGCTACACCTTC
>TRBV2|TRBJ2-3|TRBD2|many
CASNSGPSTDTQYF
TGTGCCAGCAATAGCGGGCCCAGCACAGATACGCAGTATTTT
>TRBV12-5|TRBJ1-2|.|many
CASGLQTQGPYTF
TGTGCTAGTGGTTTGCAGACCCAGGGACCCTACACCTTC
>TRBV12-5|TRBJ2-7|.|many
CASGLEGFNEQYF
TGTGCTAGTGGTTTGGAGGGGTTCAACGAGCAGTACTTC
>TRBV6-5|TRBJ1-2|.|many
CASSRRTSNYGYTF
TGTGCCAGCAGCCGCCGGACATCGAACTATGGCTACACCTTC
>TRBV4-2|TRBJ2-1|TRBD2|large
CASSQASGGANEQFF
TGTGCCAGCAGCCAAGCTAGCGGGGGGGCCAATGAGCAGTTCTTC
>TRBV7-9|TRBJ1-5|.|many
CATQRIDQPQHF
TGTGCCACCCAAAGGATAGATCAGCCCCAGCATTTT
>TRBV6-2/TRBV6-3|TRBJ2-3|.|many
CASKRRASGTDTQYF
TGTGCCAGCAAAAGGAGGGCTAGCGGCACAGATACGCAGTATTTT
>TRBV5-1|TRBJ1-1|.|many
CASSIPGRMNTEAFF
TGCGCCAGCTCCATTCCGGGGCGAATGAACACTGAAGCTTTCTTT
>TRBV7-9|TRBJ2-1|.|many
CASSPIGVLRPNEQFF
TGTGCCAGCAGCCCCATCGGGGTCCTCCGGCCCAATGAGCAGTTCTTC
>TRBV7-2|TRBJ1-6|.|.
CASSNRVGDSPLHF
TGTGCCAGCAGTAACAGGGTTGGAGATTCACCCCTCCACTTT
>TRBV9|TRBJ2-1|.|.
CASSVPVIGGTDEQFF
TGTGCCAGCAGCGTTCCGGTTATTGGGGGTACCGATGAGCAGTTCTTC
>TRBV9|TRBJ2-1|.|few
CASSVSVNNEQFF
TGTGCCAGCAGCGTAAGCGTAAACAATGAGCAGTTCTTC
>TRBV7-9|TRBJ2-1|.|many
CASSAGSYNEQFF
TGTGCCAGCAGCGCAGGCTCCTACAATGAGCAGTTCTTC
>TRBV5-4|TRBJ2-3|TRBD2|.
CASKLAGGLRGQYF
TGTGCCAGCAAACTAGCGGGGGGCCTAAGGGGGCAGTATTTT
>TRBV7-6|TRBJ2-2|.|many
CASSPQVGELFF
TGTGCCAGCAGCCCCCAGGTGGGGGAGCTGTTTTTT
>TRBV3-1|TRBJ1-3|.|few
CASSPAIGGSGNTIYF
TGTGCCAGCAGCCCAGCTATTGGGGGCTCTGGAAACACCATATATTTT
>TRBV5-4|TRBJ1-2|.|many
CASSPTGQNYGYTF
TGTGCCAGCAGCCCCACCGGACAGAACTATGGCTACACCTTC
>TRBV7-6|TRBJ2-7|.|.
CASSLSGQGSYEQYF
TGTGCCAGCAGCCTCTCGGGGCAGGGATCCTACGAGCAGTACTTC
>TRBV20-1|TRBJ1-4|.|few
CSATNRVVEKLFF
TGCAGTGCTACCAACAGGGTGGTGGAAAAACTGTTTTTT
>TRBV11-2|TRBJ1-6|.|many
CASSLAAGSPLHF
TGTGCCAGCAGCTTAGCGGCGGGTTCACCCCTCCACTTT
>TRBV4-3|TRBJ2-1|.|.
CASSRDLWAYNEQFF
TGCGCCAGCAGCCGGGACTTGTGGGCTTACAATGAGCAGTTCTTC
>TRBV28|TRBJ2-5|.|medium-sized
CASRPQGKETQYF
TGTGCCAGCAGGCCACAGGGAAAAGAGACCCAGTACTTC
>TRBV12-3/TRBV12-4|TRBJ2-1|TRBD1|many
CASGPTGPGIEQFF
TGTGCCAGCGGTCCGACAGGGCCCGGGATTGAGCAGTTCTTC
>TRBV7-2|TRBJ2-3|.|many
CASSLGQSTDTQYF
TGTGCCAGCAGCTTAGGACAGAGCACAGATACGCAGTATTTT